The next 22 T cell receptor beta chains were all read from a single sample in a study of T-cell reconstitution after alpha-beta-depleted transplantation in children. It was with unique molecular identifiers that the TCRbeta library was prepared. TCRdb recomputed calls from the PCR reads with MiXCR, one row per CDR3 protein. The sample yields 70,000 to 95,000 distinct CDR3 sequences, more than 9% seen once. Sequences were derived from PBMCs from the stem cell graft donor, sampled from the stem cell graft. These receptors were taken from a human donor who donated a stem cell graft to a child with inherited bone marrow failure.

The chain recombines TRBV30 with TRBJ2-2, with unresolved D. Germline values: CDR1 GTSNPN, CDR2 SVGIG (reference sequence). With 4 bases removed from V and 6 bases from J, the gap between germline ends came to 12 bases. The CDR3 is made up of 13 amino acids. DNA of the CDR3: TGTGCCTGGACACTCATGGGCGCCGGGGAGCTGTTTTTT. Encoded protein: CAWTLMGAGELFF.

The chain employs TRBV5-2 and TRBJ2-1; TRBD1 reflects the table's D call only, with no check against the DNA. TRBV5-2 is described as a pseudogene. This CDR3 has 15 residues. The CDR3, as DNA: TGTGCCAGGGGCCCGGGGCTCCCCCTGGACAATGAGCAGTTCTTC. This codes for CARGPGLPLDNEQFF.

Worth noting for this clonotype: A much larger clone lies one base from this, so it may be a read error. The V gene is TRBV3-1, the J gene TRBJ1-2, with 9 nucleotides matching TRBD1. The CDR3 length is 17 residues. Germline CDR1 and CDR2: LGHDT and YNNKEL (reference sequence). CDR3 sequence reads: CACSHPEPGTGRNGYTF. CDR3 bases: TGTGCCTGCAGCCACCCCGAACCCGGGACAGGGAGAAATGGCTACACCTTC.

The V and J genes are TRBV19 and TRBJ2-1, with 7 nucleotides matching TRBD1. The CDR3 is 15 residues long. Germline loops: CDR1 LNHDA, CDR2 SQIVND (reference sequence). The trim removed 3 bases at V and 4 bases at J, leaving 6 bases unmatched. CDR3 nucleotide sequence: TGTGCCAGTAGTATGACAGGGTCGGGGTACAATGAGCAGTTCTTC. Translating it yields CASSMTGSGYNEQFF.

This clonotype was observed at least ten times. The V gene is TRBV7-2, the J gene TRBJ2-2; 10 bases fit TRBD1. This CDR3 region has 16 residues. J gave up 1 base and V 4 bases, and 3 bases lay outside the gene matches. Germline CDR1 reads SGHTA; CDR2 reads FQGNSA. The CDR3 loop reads CASSWRTGGNTGELFF. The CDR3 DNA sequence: TGTGCCAGCAGCTGGCGGACAGGGGGGAACACCGGGGAGCTGTTTTTT.

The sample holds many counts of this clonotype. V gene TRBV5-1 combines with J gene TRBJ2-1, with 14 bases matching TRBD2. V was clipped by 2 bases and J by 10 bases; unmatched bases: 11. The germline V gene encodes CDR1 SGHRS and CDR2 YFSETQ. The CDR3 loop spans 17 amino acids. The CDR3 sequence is CASSFSGTSGRLVEQFF. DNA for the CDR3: TGCGCCAGCAGCTTCTCCGGGACTAGCGGGAGATTGGTCGAGCAGTTCTTC.

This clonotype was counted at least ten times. DNA for the CDR3: TGCGCCAGCAGCCTTCCCGGGCGCGGTTTATCCACTGAAGCTTTCTTT. It yields the protein CASSLPGRGLSTEAFF. The rearrangement links TRBV4-1 to TRBJ1-1; D not certain. The CDR3 contains 16 residues. The germline CDR1 and CDR2 sequences are MGHRA and YSYEKL. Trimming removed 4 bases from V and 4 bases from J, with 19 bases in between.

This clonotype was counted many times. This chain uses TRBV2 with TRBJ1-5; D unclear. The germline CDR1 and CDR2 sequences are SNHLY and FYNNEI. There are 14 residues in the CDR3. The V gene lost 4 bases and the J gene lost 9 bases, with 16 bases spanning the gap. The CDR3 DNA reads TGTGCCAGCAGTGGCGAGGACGTAGAACGGCCCCAGCATTTT. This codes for CASSGEDVERPQHF.

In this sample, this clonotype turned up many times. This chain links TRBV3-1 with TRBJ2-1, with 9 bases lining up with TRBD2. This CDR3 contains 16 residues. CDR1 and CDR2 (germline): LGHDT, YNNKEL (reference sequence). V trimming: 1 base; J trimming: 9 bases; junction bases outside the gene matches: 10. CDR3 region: CASSQGRGLAGTEQFF. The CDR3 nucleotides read TGTGCCAGCAGCCAAGGAAGGGGACTAGCAGGTACTGAGCAGTTCTTC.

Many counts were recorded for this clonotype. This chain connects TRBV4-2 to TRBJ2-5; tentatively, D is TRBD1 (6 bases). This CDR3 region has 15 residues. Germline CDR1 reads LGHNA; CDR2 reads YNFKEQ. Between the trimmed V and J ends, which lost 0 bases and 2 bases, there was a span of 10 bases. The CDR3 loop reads CASSQEFGQQETQYF. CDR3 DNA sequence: TGTGCCAGCAGCCAAGAGTTCGGACAGCAAGAGACCCAGTACTTC.

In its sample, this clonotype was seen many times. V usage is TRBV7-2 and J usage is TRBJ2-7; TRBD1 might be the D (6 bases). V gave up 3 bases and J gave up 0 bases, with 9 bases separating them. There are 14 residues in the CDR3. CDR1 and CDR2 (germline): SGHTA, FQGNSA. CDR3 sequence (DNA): TGTGCCAGCAGCTTCGACAGGAACTCCTACGAGCAGTACTTC. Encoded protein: CASSFDRNSYEQYF. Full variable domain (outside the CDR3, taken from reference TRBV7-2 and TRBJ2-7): GAGVSQSPSNKVTEKGKDVELRCDPISGHTALYWYRQSLGQGLEFLIYFQGNSAPDKSGLPSDRFSAERTGGSVSTLTIQRTQQEDSAVYLCASSFDRNSYEQYFGPGTRLTVT.

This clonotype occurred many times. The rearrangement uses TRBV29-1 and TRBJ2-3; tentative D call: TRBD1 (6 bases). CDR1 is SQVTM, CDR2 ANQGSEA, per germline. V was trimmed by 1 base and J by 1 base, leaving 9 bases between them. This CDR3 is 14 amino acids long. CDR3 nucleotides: TGCAGCGTTGAAGTGGGGGCAGGCACAGATACGCAGTATTTT. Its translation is CSVEVGAGTDTQYF.

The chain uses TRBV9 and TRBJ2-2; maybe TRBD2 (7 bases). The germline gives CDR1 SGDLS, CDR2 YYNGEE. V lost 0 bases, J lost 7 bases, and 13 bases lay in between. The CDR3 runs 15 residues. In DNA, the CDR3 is TGTGCCAGCAGCGTAGGTCGGCGGGGGCACGGGGAGCTGTTTTTT. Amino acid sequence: CASSVGRRGHGELFF.

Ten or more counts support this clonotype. The CDR3 is CASSAGHQDEQFF. For the CDR3, the DNA is TGCGCCAGCAGCGCGGGACATCAGGATGAGCAGTTCTTC. This chain uses TRBV5-1 with TRBJ2-1; D is perhaps TRBD1 or TRBD2 (6 bases each). Germline V lookup: CDR1 SGHRS, CDR2 YFSETQ. CDR3 length equals 13 residues. V shed 4 bases and J shed 8 bases, with 13 bases lying between them.

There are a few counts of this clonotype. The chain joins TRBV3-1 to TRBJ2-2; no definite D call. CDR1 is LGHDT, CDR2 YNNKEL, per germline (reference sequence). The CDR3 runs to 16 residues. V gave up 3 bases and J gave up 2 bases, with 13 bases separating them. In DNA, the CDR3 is TGTGCCAGCAGCCAGACGCCGATGGGAAACACCGGGGAGCTGTTTTTT. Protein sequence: CASSQTPMGNTGELFF.

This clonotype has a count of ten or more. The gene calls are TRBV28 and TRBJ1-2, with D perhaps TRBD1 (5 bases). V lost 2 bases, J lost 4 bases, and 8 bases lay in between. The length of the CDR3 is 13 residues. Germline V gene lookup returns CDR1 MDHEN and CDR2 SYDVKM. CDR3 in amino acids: CASSLMGPYGYTF. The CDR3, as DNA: TGTGCCAGCAGTTTAATGGGGCCCTATGGCTACACCTTC.

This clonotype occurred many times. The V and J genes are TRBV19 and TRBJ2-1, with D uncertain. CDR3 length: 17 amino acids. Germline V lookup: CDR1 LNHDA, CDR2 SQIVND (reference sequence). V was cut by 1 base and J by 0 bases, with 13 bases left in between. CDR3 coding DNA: TGTGCCAGTAGTATAGGGGTCTTTCACAGCTCCTACAATGAGCAGTTCTTC. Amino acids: CASSIGVFHSSYNEQFF.

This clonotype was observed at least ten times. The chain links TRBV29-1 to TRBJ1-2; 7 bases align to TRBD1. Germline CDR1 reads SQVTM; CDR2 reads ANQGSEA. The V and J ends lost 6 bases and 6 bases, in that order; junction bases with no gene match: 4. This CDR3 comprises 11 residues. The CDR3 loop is CSVDRINGYTF. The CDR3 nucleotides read TGCAGCGTGGACAGGATAAATGGCTACACCTTC.

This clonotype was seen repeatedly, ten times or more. The CDR3 loop reads CASSPSGGGAYNEQFF. The DNA for the CDR3 is TGTGCCAGCAGTCCATCGGGCGGGGGGGCCTACAATGAGCAGTTCTTC. This chain uses TRBV28 with TRBJ2-1, with TRBD2 identical over 9 bases. This CDR3 comprises 16 residues. Per the germline V gene, CDR1 is MDHEN and CDR2 is SYDVKM. V lost 5 bases and J lost 2; bases outside the gene matches: 7.

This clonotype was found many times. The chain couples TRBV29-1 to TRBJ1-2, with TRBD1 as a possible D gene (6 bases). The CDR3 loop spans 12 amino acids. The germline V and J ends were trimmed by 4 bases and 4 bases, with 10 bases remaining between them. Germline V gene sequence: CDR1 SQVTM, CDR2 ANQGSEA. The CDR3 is CSVGGTPYGYTF. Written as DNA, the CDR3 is TGCAGCGTTGGGGGGACACCCTATGGCTACACCTTC.

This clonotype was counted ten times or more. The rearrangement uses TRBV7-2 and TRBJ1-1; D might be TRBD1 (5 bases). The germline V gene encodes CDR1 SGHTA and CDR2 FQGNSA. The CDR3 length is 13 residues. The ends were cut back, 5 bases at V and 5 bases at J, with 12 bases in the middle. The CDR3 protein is CASSPWGGTEAFF. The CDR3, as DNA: TGTGCCAGCAGCCCCTGGGGGGGAACTGAAGCTTTCTTT.

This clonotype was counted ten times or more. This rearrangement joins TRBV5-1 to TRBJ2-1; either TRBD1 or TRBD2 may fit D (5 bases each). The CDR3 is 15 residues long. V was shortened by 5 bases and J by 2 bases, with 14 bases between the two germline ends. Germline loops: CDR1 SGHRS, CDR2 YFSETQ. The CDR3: CASRPGPDTYNEQFF. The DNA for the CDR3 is TGCGCCAGCAGACCGGGACCCGACACCTACAATGAGCAGTTCTTC.